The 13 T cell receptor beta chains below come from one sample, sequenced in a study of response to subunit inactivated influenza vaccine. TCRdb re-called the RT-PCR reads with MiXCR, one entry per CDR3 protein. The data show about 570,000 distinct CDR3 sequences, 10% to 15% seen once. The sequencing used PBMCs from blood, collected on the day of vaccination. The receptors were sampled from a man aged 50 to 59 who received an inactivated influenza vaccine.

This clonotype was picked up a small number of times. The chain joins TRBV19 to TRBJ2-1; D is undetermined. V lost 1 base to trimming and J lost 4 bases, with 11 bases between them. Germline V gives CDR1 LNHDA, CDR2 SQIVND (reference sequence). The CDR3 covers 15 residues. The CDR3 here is CASSIGLLRYNEQFF. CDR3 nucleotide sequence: TGTGCCAGTAGTATAGGGCTCCTTAGGTACAATGAGCAGTTCTTC.

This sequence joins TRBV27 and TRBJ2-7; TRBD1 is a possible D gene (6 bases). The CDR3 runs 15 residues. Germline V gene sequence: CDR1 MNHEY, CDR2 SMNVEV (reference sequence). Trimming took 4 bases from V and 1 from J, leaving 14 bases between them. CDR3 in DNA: TGTGCCAGCAGTTCACAGGGCCCCCTTTCCTACGAGCAGTACTTC. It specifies CASSSQGPLSYEQYF.

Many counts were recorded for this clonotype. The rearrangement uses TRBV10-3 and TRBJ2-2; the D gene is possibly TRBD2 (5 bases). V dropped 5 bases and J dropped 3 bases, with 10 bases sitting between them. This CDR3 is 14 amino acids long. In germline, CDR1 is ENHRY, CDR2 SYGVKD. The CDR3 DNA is TGTGCCATCAGTTTCCGGGATGACACCGGGGAGCTGTTTTTT. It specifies CAISFRDDTGELFF.

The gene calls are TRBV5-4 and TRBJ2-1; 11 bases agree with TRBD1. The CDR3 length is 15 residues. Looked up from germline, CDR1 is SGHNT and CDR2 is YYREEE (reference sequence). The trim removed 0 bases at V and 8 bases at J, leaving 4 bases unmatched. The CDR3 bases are TGTGCCAGCAGCTTGGGTGGACAGGGGGCGGATGAGCAGTTCTTC. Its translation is CASSLGGQGADEQFF.

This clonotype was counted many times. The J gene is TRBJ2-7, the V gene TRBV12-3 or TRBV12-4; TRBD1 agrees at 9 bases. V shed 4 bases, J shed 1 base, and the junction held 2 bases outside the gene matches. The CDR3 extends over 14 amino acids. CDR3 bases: TGTGCCAGCAGTTGGGACAGGGTATCCTACGAGCAGTACTTC. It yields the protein CASSWDRVSYEQYF.

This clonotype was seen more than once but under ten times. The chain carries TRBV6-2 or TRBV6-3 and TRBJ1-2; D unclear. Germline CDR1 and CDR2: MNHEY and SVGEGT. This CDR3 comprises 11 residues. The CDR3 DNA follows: TGTATTACCAGCGGCGTCGGAGGCTACACCTTC. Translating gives CITSGVGGYTF.

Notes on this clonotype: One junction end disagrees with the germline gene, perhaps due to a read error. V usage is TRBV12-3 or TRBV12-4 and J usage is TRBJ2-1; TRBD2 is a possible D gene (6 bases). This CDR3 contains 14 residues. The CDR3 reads CASSLVQRRGEEFF. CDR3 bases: TGTGCCAGCAGTTTGGTGCAGCGGAGGGGTGAGGAGTTCTTC.

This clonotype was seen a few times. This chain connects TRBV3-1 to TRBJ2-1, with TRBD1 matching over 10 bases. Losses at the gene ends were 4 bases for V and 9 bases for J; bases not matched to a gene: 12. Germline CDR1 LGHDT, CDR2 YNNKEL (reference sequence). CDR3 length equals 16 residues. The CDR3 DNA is TGTGCCAGCAGCCTTCTCCGGGACAGGGGAGGTAGTGAGCAGTTCTTC. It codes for CASSLLRDRGGSEQFF.

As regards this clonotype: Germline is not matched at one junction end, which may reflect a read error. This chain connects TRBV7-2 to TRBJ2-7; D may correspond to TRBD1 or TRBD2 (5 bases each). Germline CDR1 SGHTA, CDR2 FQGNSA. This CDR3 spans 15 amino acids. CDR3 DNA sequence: TGTGCCAACAGCCAAAGGCGGGCAGGGTCCTACGAGCAGTACTTC. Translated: CANSQRRAGSYEQYF.

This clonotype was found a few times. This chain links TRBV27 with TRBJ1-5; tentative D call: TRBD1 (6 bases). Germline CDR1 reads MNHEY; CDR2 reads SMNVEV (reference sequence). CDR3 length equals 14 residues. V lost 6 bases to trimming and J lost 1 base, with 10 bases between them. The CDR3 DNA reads TGTGCCAGCAGCACAGGGTGGAGCAATCAGCCCCAGCATTTT. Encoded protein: CASSTGWSNQPQHF.

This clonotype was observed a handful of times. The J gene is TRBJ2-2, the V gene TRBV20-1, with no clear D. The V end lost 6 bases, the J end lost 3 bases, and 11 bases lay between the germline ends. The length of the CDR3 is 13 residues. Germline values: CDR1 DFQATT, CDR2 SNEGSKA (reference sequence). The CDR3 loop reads CSAWVQDTGELFF. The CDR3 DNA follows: TGCAGTGCCTGGGTCCAGGACACCGGGGAGCTGTTTTTT.

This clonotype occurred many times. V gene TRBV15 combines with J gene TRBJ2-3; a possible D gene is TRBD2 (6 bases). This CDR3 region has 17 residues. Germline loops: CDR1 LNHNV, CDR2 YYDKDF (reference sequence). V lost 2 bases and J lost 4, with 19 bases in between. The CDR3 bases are TGTGCCACCAGCAGATCACGGGAGTTACCCGTTGCAGATACGCAGTATTTT. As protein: CATSRSRELPVADTQYF. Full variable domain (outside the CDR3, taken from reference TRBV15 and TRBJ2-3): DAMVIQNPRYQVTQFGKPVTLSCSQTLNHNVMYWYQQKSSQAPKLLFHYYDKDFNNEADTPDNFQSRRPNTSFCFLDIRSPGLGDTAMYLCATSRSRELPVADTQYFGPGTRLTVL.

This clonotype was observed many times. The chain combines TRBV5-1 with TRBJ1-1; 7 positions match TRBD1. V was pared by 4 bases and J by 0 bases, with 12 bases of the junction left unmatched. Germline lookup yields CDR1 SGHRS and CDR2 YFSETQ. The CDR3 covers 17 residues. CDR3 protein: CASSLEYRGRMNTEAFF. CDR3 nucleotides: TGCGCCAGCAGCCTCGAGTACAGGGGTCGAATGAACACTGAAGCTTTCTTT.